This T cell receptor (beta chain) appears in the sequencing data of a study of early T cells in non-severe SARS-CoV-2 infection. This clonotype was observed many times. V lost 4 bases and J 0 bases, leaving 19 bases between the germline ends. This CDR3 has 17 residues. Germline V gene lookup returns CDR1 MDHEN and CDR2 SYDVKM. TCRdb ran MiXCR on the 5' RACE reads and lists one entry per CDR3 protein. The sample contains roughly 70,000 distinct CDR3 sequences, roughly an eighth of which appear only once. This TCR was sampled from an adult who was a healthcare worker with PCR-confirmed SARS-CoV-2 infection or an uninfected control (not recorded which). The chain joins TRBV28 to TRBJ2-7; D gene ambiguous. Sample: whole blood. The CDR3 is CASSSSSNDGSSYEQYF. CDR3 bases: TGTGCCAGCAGTTCATCCTCCAATGACGGTAGCTCCTACGAGCAGTACTTC. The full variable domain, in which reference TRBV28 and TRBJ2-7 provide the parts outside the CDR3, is DVKVTQSSRYLVKRTGEKVFLECVQDMDHENMFWYRQDPGLGLRLIYFSYDVKMKEKGDIPEGYSVSREKKERFSLILESASTNQTSMYLCASSSSSNDGSSYEQYFGPGTRLTVT.